The clone carrying this T cell receptor beta chain was counted only a few times. Sequencing ends 3 residues short of the CDR3 end; the germline J gene provides the rest. V lost 2 bases and J lost 2, with 9 bases in between. There are 14 residues in the CDR3. The germline gives CDR1 SGHAT, CDR2 FQDESV (reference sequence). The sample belongs to a study of T cell clonality in common variable immunodeficiency. Profiling relied on immunoSEQ multiplex PCR, and the TCRdb table lists in-frame clones only, not all of them. The table records 50,000 to 60,000 clones without singletons, the ten largest covering under 2%.

The chain employs TRBV11-1 and TRBJ2-5; D gene uncertain. Input material: peripheral blood mononuclear cells. The receptor was isolated from a person between 18 and 75 years old in good health. The CDR3 sequence is CASSLQQQQETQYF. The sequenced CDR3 bases are TGTGCCAGCAGCTTACAGCAACAGCAAGAGACC.